A single sample is the source of the 27 T cell receptor beta chains below, sequenced in a study of T cell clusters in autoimmune cytopenias. TRB rearrangements were amplified by touch-down multiplex PCR with mixed TRB-A/B primers. TCRdb re-called the multiplex PCR reads; one entry per CDR3 protein, DNA not given. Its table lists a few thousand distinct CDR3 sequences. Each sample's input was 250 ng genomic DNA, 35,000 to 40,000 genome equivalents. These sequences were also reported in another study, on T cell repertoires in aging, cancer and after chemotherapy.

The sample taken for sequencing was peripheral blood. The origin of the receptors is a human donor with an autoimmune cytopenia or autoimmune hepatitis (not recorded which).

The chain joins TRBV11-3 to TRBJ2-1. The germline V gene has CDR1 SGHNT and CDR2 YENEEA. The CDR3 runs 14 residues. The chain's CDR3 is CASSLDMAHNEQFF.

This clonotype is identified as medium-sized (0.01 to 0.1%) from frequency. The rearrangement links TRBV27 to TRBJ2-2. The germline gives CDR1 MNHEY, CDR2 SMNVEV (reference sequence). This CDR3 contains 13 residues. The CDR3: CASSFYVTGELFF.

J is TRBJ2-6 and V is TRBV19; the D call from TCRdb, TRBD1, cannot be confirmed without DNA. This CDR3 spans 16 amino acids. The germline V gene has CDR1 LNHDA and CDR2 SQIVND (reference sequence). CDR3 in amino acids: CASSPITGAGANVLTF. Full variable domain (remainder filled in from reference TRBV19 and TRBJ2-6): DGGITQSPKYLFRKEGQNVTLSCEQNLNHDAMYWYRQDPGQGLRLIYYSQIVNDFQKGDIAEGYSVSREKKESFPLTVTSAQKNPTAFYLCASSPITGAGANVLTFGAGSRLTVL.

The chain combines TRBV6-5 with TRBJ1-6; the D call from TCRdb, TRBD1, cannot be confirmed without DNA. CDR3 length equals 15 residues. Per the germline V gene, CDR1 is MNHEY and CDR2 is SVGAGI. CDR3 amino acids: CASSYQGSGNSPLHF.

V usage is TRBV12-3 or TRBV12-4 and J usage is TRBJ1-5; TCRdb calls TRBD1, which cannot be checked without DNA. CDR3 length: 15 residues. The chain's CDR3 is CASSLSGGGGQPQHF.

This clonotype is medium-sized by frequency. The genes are TRBV11-3 and TRBJ1-6. CDR1 and CDR2 (germline): SGHNT, YENEEA. The CDR3 covers 14 residues. The CDR3 sequence: CASSLWEPDSPLHF.

The chain uses TRBV6-1 and TRBJ2-5. The CDR3 spans 14 residues. In germline, CDR1 is MNHNS, CDR2 SASEGT. CDR3 sequence reads: CASSEREREETQYF.

This rearrangement joins TRBV6-2 or TRBV6-3 to TRBJ2-2. This CDR3 is 12 amino acids long. Germline V gene sequence: CDR1 MNHEY, CDR2 SVGEGT. This chain's CDR3 is CASSSPMGELFF.

This clonotype is called medium-sized based on its frequency. This CDR3 reads CASSLGTGTPNEQYF. The chain carries TRBV11-3 and TRBJ2-7; TCRdb reports TRBD1, a call that lacks DNA to check it against. The CDR3 is made up of 15 amino acids. Germline V gives CDR1 SGHNT, CDR2 YENEEA.

The chain couples TRBV11-3 to TRBJ1-2. The germline V gene encodes CDR1 SGHNT and CDR2 YENEEA. The length of the CDR3 is 16 residues. The CDR3 loop reads CASSPRPTAFTYGYTF.

This chain connects TRBV29-1 to TRBJ1-2; TCRdb's D call of TRBD1 is untestable without DNA. CDR3 size: 13 residues. Germline V gene sequence: CDR1 SQVTM, CDR2 ANQGSEA. CDR3 in amino acids: CSVVVQGAGGYTF.

This rearrangement joins TRBV7-6 to TRBJ2-5; there is no DNA to check the TCRdb D call of TRBD2. Germline loops: CDR1 SGHVS, CDR2 FNYEAQ. CDR3 length: 16 residues. This CDR3 reads CASSPLISGGRETQYF.

The V and J genes are TRBV6-6 and TRBJ1-6. CDR3 length: 14 amino acids. CDR1 and CDR2 from the germline V gene are MNHNY and SVGAGI (reference sequence). CDR3 protein: CASGLSSYNSPLHF.

This chain joins TRBV12-3 or TRBV12-4 and TRBJ2-5; the TCRdb D gene call, TRBD2, has no DNA to confirm it. The CDR3 consists of 16 residues. The CDR3 here is CASSRKRGAIQETQYF.

This clonotype is medium-sized (0.01 to 0.1%) by frequency. The chain carries TRBV6-6 and TRBJ2-1; TCRdb's D call, TRBD1, is unchecked because there is no DNA. This CDR3 region has 15 residues. The germline CDR1 and CDR2 sequences are MNHNY and SVGAGI (reference sequence). CDR3 protein: CASSKQGAFYNEQFF.

This clonotype is labeled medium-sized based on frequency. The chain carries TRBV29-1 and TRBJ2-5; the D call from TCRdb, TRBD1, cannot be confirmed without DNA. The CDR3 length is 15 residues. CDR1 and CDR2 from the germline V gene are SQVTM and ANQGSEA. The CDR3 here is CSVPFPTGPQETQYF. The whole variable domain, remainder taken from reference TRBV29-1 and TRBJ2-5, is SAVISQKPSRDICQRGTSLTIQCQVDSQVTMMFWYRQQPGQSLTLIATANQGSEATYESGFVIDKFPISRPNLTFSTLTVSNMSPEDSSIYLCSVPFPTGPQETQYFGPGTRLLVL.

The rearrangement uses TRBV29-1 and TRBJ1-1; the D call of TRBD1 rests on TCRdb alone, since no DNA is present to check it. The germline V gene has CDR1 SQVTM and CDR2 ANQGSEA. The length of the CDR3 is 15 residues. CDR3 protein: CSVEDRVRLRTEAFF.

This clonotype is labeled medium-sized (0.01 to 0.1%) based on frequency. The chain employs TRBV19 and TRBJ2-3. Germline V lookup: CDR1 LNHDA, CDR2 SQIVND (reference sequence). CDR3 length: 12 amino acids. The CDR3 is CASSISTDTQYF.

The CDR3 protein is CASSLGGAGTGELFF. V usage is TRBV19 and J usage is TRBJ2-2; TCRdb names TRBD1, which stays unverified in the absence of DNA. The CDR3 has 15 amino acids. The V gene's germline CDR1 is LNHDA and CDR2 SQIVND (reference sequence).

The V and J genes are TRBV18 and TRBJ2-5; TCRdb designates TRBD1, a call that cannot be tested without DNA. The CDR3 covers 12 residues. Germline V gene sequence: CDR1 KGHSH, CDR2 LQKENI. CDR3 sequence reads: CASCDSQETQYF.

V usage is TRBV11-3 and J usage is TRBJ1-1; TCRdb outputs TRBD1, but without DNA this stays unchecked. The CDR3 has 14 residues. Germline V gives CDR1 SGHNT, CDR2 YENEEA. The CDR3: CASSSGQVGAEAFF.

The chain has TRBV6-5 and TRBJ1-5. The CDR3 has 15 residues. Per germline, CDR1 MNHEY and CDR2 SVGAGI. CDR3 region: CASSYSGINNQPQHF.

In terms of frequency, this clonotype is medium-sized. The chain has TRBV19 and TRBJ2-7; TCRdb's D call of TRBD1 is untestable without DNA. Germline V gene lookup returns CDR1 LNHDA and CDR2 SQIVND (reference sequence). The CDR3 is 14 residues long. The CDR3 loop is CASGPTGVSVEQYF. Full variable domain (outside the CDR3, taken from reference TRBV19 and TRBJ2-7): DGGITQSPKYLFRKEGQNVTLSCEQNLNHDAMYWYRQDPGQGLRLIYYSQIVNDFQKGDIAEGYSVSREKKESFPLTVTSAQKNPTAFYLCASGPTGVSVEQYFGPGTRLTVT.

The gene calls are TRBV27 and TRBJ2-2; TCRdb's assignment of TRBD2 cannot be checked, as there is no DNA. This CDR3 region has 18 residues. In germline, CDR1 is MNHEY, CDR2 SMNVEV (reference sequence). CDR3 sequence: CASSLTGLAGGGTGELFF.

V usage is TRBV5-4 and J usage is TRBJ2-5; without DNA, the TCRdb call of TRBD1 cannot be checked. Germline V gives CDR1 SGHNT, CDR2 YYREEE (reference sequence). This CDR3 comprises 13 residues. CDR3 sequence: CASSLTGSETQYF. The full variable domain, its missing parts supplied by reference TRBV5-4 and TRBJ2-5, is ETGVTQSPTHLIKTRGQQVTLRCSSQSGHNTVSWYQQALGQGPQFIFQYYREEENGRGNFPPRFSGLQFPNYSSELNVNALELDDSALYLCASSLTGSETQYFGPGTRLLVL.

Judged by frequency, this clonotype is medium-sized. This CDR3 is CSVKDGGEQYF. The chain uses TRBV29-1 and TRBJ2-7. There are 11 residues in the CDR3. Germline CDR1 is SQVTM and CDR2 is ANQGSEA.

This clonotype is identified as large from frequency. The rearrangement links TRBV29-1 to TRBJ2-5; without DNA, the TCRdb call of TRBD1 cannot be checked. The CDR3 has 14 residues. From germline, CDR1 is SQVTM and CDR2 ANQGSEA. The CDR3 protein is CSVEGQGVGETQYF.